This passage covers 12 T cell receptor beta chains from one sample sequenced in a study of graft-versus-host responses after intestinal transplantation. No cognate antigen is known for these TCRs. Method: immunoSEQ multiplex PCR; TCRdb's copy keeps in-frame clones and lacks some. The repertoire holds fewer than 120,000 clones, with over 85% as singletons. The sample was unstimulated CD8+ T cells sorted from spleen or lymph node cells, taken before intestinal transplant. These receptor sequences come from a human donor who received an intestinal transplant.

V usage is TRBV7-9 and J usage is TRBJ2-1; no reliable D call. Germline V gives CDR1 SEHNR, CDR2 FQNEAQ (reference sequence). The CDR3 length is 11 residues. V lost 5 bases and J lost 9, with 8 bases in between. The chain's CDR3 is CASSRRGEQFF. Written as DNA, the CDR3 is TGTGCCAGCAGCCGGCGAGGTGAGCAGTTCTTC.

This clone occurred once. The CDR3 region is CSVGPQSSYNEQFF. For the CDR3, the DNA is TGCAGCGTGGGCCCCCAGAGCTCCTACAATGAGCAGTTCTTC. The chain combines TRBV29-1 with TRBJ2-1; D is ambiguous. Per the germline V gene, CDR1 is SQVTM and CDR2 is ANQGSEA. Trimming took 6 bases from V and 0 from J, leaving 12 bases between them. The CDR3 covers 14 residues.

The rearrangement uses TRBV2 and TRBJ1-3; unclear D gene. Germline assignment: CDR1 SNHLY and CDR2 FYNNEI. Trimming pared 6 bases from V and 0 bases from J, leaving 12 bases between. This CDR3 is 15 amino acids long. The CDR3 DNA is TGTGCCAGCAGCTTACCCGACACCTCTGGAAACACCATATATTTT. Translating gives CASSLPDTSGNTIYF.

The chain is built from TRBV7-2 and TRBJ2-1, with 9 bases identical to TRBD2. The CDR3 is 16 residues long. Looked up from germline, CDR1 is SGHTA and CDR2 is FQGNSA. Losses at the gene ends were 1 base for V and 3 bases for J; bases not matched to a gene: 4. In DNA form, the CDR3 reads TGTGCCAGCAGCTTAGAAGGGACTAGCCTCTACAATGAGCAGTTCTTC. Its translation: CASSLEGTSLYNEQFF.

The chain has TRBV19 and TRBJ2-1, with 8 bases aligning to TRBD2. This CDR3 is 13 amino acids long. The trim removed 2 bases at V and 10 bases at J, leaving 4 bases unmatched. Germline loops: CDR1 LNHDA, CDR2 SQIVND (reference sequence). CDR3 loop: CASSITGGHEQFF. CDR3 nucleotides: TGTGCCAGTAGTATAACGGGGGGGCACGAGCAGTTCTTC. The full variable domain, completed using reference TRBV19 and TRBJ2-1, is DGGITQSPKYLFRKEGQNVTLSCEQNLNHDAMYWYRQDPGQGLRLIYYSQIVNDFQKGDIAEGYSVSREKKESFPLTVTSAQKNPTAFYLCASSITGGHEQFFGPGTRLTVL.

The chain recombines TRBV6-1 with TRBJ2-7, with D unclear. V lost 6 bases to trimming and J lost 3 bases, with 3 bases between them. This CDR3 spans 10 amino acids. Germline-derived CDR1 and CDR2 are MNHNS and SASEGT. This CDR3 reads CASSYYEQYF. The CDR3 nucleotides read TGTGCCAGCAGCTACTACGAGCAGTACTTC.

This chain uses TRBV13 with TRBJ1-1, with D perhaps matching TRBD1 (6 bases). V shed 8 bases and J shed 2 bases, with 12 bases lying between them. The length of the CDR3 is 13 residues. Germline V gene data show CDR1 as PRHDT and CDR2 as FYEKMQ (reference sequence). The CDR3 reads CASAEGDNTEAFF. The DNA for the CDR3 is TGTGCCAGCGCGGAGGGGGACAACACTGAAGCTTTCTTT.

The chain is built from TRBV18 and TRBJ2-1; TRBD1 aligns across 11 bases. The J segment lost 9 bases and the V segment lost 2 bases, leaving 6 bases of the junction unmatched. Germline CDR1 is KGHSH and CDR2 is LQKENI. This CDR3 is built from 15 residues. The CDR3 nucleotides read TGTGCCAGCTCACCATTGGGACAGGGGGGAGGTGAGCAGTTCTTC. Translating it yields CASSPLGQGGGEQFF. Full variable domain (rest looked up from reference TRBV18 and TRBJ2-1): NAGVMQNPRHLVRRRGQEARLRCSPMKGHSHVYWYRQLPEEGLKFMVYLQKENIIDESGMPKERFSAEFPKEGPSILRIQQVVRGDSAAYFCASSPLGQGGGEQFFGPGTRLTVL.

The V call is TRBV9, the J call TRBJ2-1; the match to TRBD2 covers 12 bases. CDR3 length: 19 amino acids. From germline, CDR1 is SGDLS and CDR2 YYNGEE. J was trimmed by 7 bases and V by 4 bases; bases with no gene match: 18. The CDR3: CASSFRLAGVMSLGNEQFF. In DNA form, the CDR3 reads TGTGCCAGCAGCTTTCGACTAGCGGGAGTAATGTCCCTTGGGAATGAGCAGTTCTTC.

The chain recombines TRBV6-5 with TRBJ2-7; 10 bases match TRBD2. Germline V gene sequence: CDR1 MNHEY, CDR2 SVGAGI. Trimming took 7 bases from V and 6 from J; bases not matched to a gene: 12. This CDR3 has 15 residues. CDR3: CASTFSGSGRVEQYF. The DNA of the CDR3 is TGTGCCAGCACCTTTAGCGGGAGCGGGAGGGTCGAGCAGTACTTC.

The chain combines TRBV11-2 with TRBJ1-3; D ambiguous. With 4 bases removed from V and 1 base from J, the gap between germline ends came to 14 bases. CDR3 length: 16 amino acids. From germline, CDR1 is SGHAT and CDR2 FQNNGV. The CDR3 loop is CASSSSGPLSGNTIYF. CDR3 sequence (DNA): TGTGCCAGCAGCTCGTCGGGCCCGTTATCTGGAAACACCATATATTTT.

The chain has TRBV2 and TRBJ2-7, with 8 bases aligning to TRBD2. The J segment lost 5 bases and the V segment lost 6 bases, leaving 15 bases of the junction unmatched. CDR1 and CDR2 from the germline V gene are SNHLY and FYNNEI. The CDR3 consists of 16 residues. This CDR3 reads CASSQREFEFPDEQYF. CDR3 nucleotide sequence: TGTGCCAGCAGCCAGCGGGAGTTTGAATTTCCGGACGAGCAGTACTTC.